The 25 T cell receptor beta chains in this list originate from one sample, sequenced in a study of regulatory T cells in long-lasting Graves disease. Construction of the TCR beta libraries employed iRepertoire HTBI primers in conjunction with Arm-PCR of CDR3 regions. MiXCR, applied by TCRdb to the multiplex PCR reads, yields one record per CDR3 protein. Of approximately 350,000 distinct CDR3 sequences in the sample, roughly 17% were seen once. The time point denotes: newly diagnosed GD, antithyroid drugs for less than 3 months. The TCR library used RNA extracted from PBMCs. These data also featured in a second study, about T cells in Graves' hyperthyroidism and ophthalmopathy.

The source material was peripheral blood mononuclear cells (PBMCs), sampled at new diagnosis, from a patient treated with antithyroid drugs. The receptors were sampled from a man in his forties with Graves disease.

This clonotype was counted ten times or more. The rearrangement uses TRBV28 and TRBJ1-5, with 8 bases matching TRBD1. Germline CDR1 reads MDHEN; CDR2 reads SYDVKM. The CDR3 runs to 14 residues. The ends lost 6 bases at V and 5 bases at J; junction bases unmatched: 6. The CDR3 nucleotides are TGTGCCAGCAGCCAGACAGGGGTCTATCAGCCCCAGCATTTT. Protein sequence: CASSQTGVYQPQHF.

This clonotype occurred many times. V usage is TRBV30 and J usage is TRBJ1-1, with D perhaps matching TRBD1 (6 bases). From germline, CDR1 is GTSNPN and CDR2 SVGIG (reference sequence). This CDR3 spans 17 amino acids. Deletions cut 0 bases from V and 0 bases from J, with 17 bases between. CDR3 in DNA: TGTGCCTGGAGTGTTTCAGGGGCACTTACCTTGAACACTGAAGCTTTCTTT. Translated: CAWSVSGALTLNTEAFF.

In this sample, this clonotype turned up a few times. The chain joins TRBV7-9 to TRBJ1-4, with D maybe TRBD1 (5 bases). This CDR3 is 14 amino acids long. Germline-derived CDR1 and CDR2 are SEHNR and FQNEAQ (reference sequence). Trimming cost V 3 bases and J 5 bases, with 10 bases left between them. CDR3 DNA: TGTGCCAGCAGCTTCTCGGGGGGAAATGAAAAACTGTTTTTT. Translating it yields CASSFSGGNEKLFF.

The rearrangement uses TRBV29-1 and TRBJ2-7; D remains ambiguous. The CDR3 runs to 14 residues. V was cut by 7 bases and J by 3 bases, with 19 bases left in between. Germline V gene data show CDR1 as SQVTM and CDR2 as ANQGSEA. The CDR3 here is CSALNPGRSYEQYF. The CDR3 DNA sequence: TGCAGCGCCCTGAACCCAGGCAGAAGCTACGAGCAGTACTTC.

On this clonotype: This may be a read error: a much more frequent sequence differs by one nucleotide. This chain joins TRBV29-1 and TRBJ2-2; D may be TRBD1 or TRBD2 (6 bases each). V lost 7 bases to trimming and J lost 4 bases, with 19 bases between them. The CDR3 has 15 amino acids. CDR1 and CDR2 from the germline V gene are SQVTM and ANQGSEA. Here the CDR3 reads CSAARGRGGTGELFF. In DNA form, the CDR3 reads TGCAGCGCAGCTAGGGGCAGGGGAGGCACCGGGGAGCTGTTTTTT.

V gene TRBV4-1 combines with J gene TRBJ2-5; 11 positions agree with TRBD1. J lost 5 bases, V lost 1 base, and 3 bases had no gene match. From germline, CDR1 is MGHRA and CDR2 YSYEKL. This CDR3 has 15 amino acids. The CDR3 loop is CASSQADRGLETQYF. CDR3 bases: TGCGCCAGCAGCCAAGCGGACAGGGGGCTTGAGACCCAGTACTTC.

The gene calls are TRBV4-1 and TRBJ1-2; D unresolved. The V and J ends lost 4 bases and 1 base respectively, with 16 bases between them. In germline, CDR1 is MGHRA, CDR2 YSYEKL. This CDR3 contains 16 residues. The CDR3 region is CASSLRRETLNYGYTF. As DNA, the CDR3 is TGCGCCAGCAGCCTGCGGCGGGAGACCCTTAACTATGGCTACACCTTC.

This clonotype appeared a few times. This rearrangement joins TRBV7-3 to TRBJ2-3, with 7 bases that match TRBD1. The CDR3 consists of 14 residues. V gave up 10 bases and J gave up 4 bases; unmatched junction bases: 11. Per the germline V gene, CDR1 is SGHTA and CDR2 is FQGTGA. The CDR3 coding sequence is TGTGCCACGAAACAGGGGATCGAGGCAGATACGCAGTATTTT. Protein sequence: CATKQGIEADTQYF.

This clonotype was counted a few times. The chain uses TRBV7-9 and TRBJ2-7, with TRBD1 matching over 9 bases. V shed 0 bases, J shed 5 bases, and the junction held 11 bases outside the gene matches. Germline-derived CDR1 and CDR2 are SEHNR and FQNEAQ (reference sequence). CDR3 length: 17 residues. CDR3 residues: CASSLAGGGTGLNEQYF. The CDR3 DNA sequence: TGTGCCAGCAGCTTAGCGGGGGGAGGGACAGGGTTGAACGAGCAGTACTTC.

This clonotype showed up many times. V is TRBV7-6 and J is TRBJ2-1, with D perhaps matching TRBD1 (5 bases). The germline gives CDR1 SGHVS, CDR2 FNYEAQ. V shed 4 bases and J shed 9 bases, with 7 bases lying between them. The CDR3 spans 11 residues. The CDR3 DNA sequence: TGTGCCAGCAGCTCAGGGCTTGAGCAGTTCTTC. This encodes CASSSGLEQFF.

The sample holds many counts of this clonotype. The chain recombines TRBV14 with TRBJ2-7; D might be TRBD1 (6 bases). CDR1 and CDR2 from the germline V gene are SGHDN and FVKESK. CDR3 size: 19 residues. V lost 4 bases, J lost 5 bases, and 30 bases lay in between. The CDR3, as DNA: TGTGCCAGCAGCCCAACTCCAAAGGTTGGCAGGGGCGTATATAACGAGCAGTACTTC. Translation gives CASSPTPKVGRGVYNEQYF. Supplemented by reference TRBV14 and TRBJ2-7, the full variable domain reads EAGVTQFPSHSVIEKGQTVTLRCDPISGHDNLYWYRRVMGKEIKFLLHFVKESKQDESGMPNNRFLAERTGGTYSTLKVQPAELEDSGVYFCASSPTPKVGRGVYNEQYFGPGTRLTVT.

This clonotype was recorded at least ten times. The J gene is TRBJ1-5, the V gene TRBV2, with a tentative D call TRBD1 (5 bases). The CDR3 extends over 14 amino acids. V was pared by 0 bases and J by 10 bases, with 13 bases between. Germline loops: CDR1 SNHLY, CDR2 FYNNEI. In DNA, the CDR3 is TGTGCCAGCAGTGAAGCGGAGGGGAGCTACCCCCAGCATTTT. Its protein is CASSEAEGSYPQHF. The full variable domain, in which reference TRBV2 and TRBJ1-5 provide the parts outside the CDR3, is EPEVTQTPSHQVTQMGQEVILRCVPISNHLYFYWYRQILGQKVEFLVSFYNNEISEKSEIFDDQFSVERPDGSNFTLKIRSTKLEDSAMYFCASSEAEGSYPQHFGDGTRLSIL.

Only a few counts were recorded for this clonotype. A far larger clone is a single base away, which makes a read error likely. V is TRBV2 and J is TRBJ2-1; D gene unclear. The J call could be wrong; TRBJ2-5 is a better fit for the DNA end. The CDR3 runs 14 residues. Germline values: CDR1 SNHLY, CDR2 FYNNEI. CDR3 coding DNA: TGTGCCAGCTCATGGTCCCCCGACGGAGAGACCCAGTACTTC. This gives the protein CASSWSPDGETQYF.

V usage is TRBV5-1 and J usage is TRBJ2-2, with D hard to call. The CDR3 has 13 amino acids. Trimming took 2 bases from V and 7 from J, leaving 9 bases between them. The germline V gene has CDR1 SGHRS and CDR2 YFSETQ. In DNA form, the CDR3 reads TGCGCCAGCAGCTTAAACACAGTCGGGGAGCTGTTTTTT. It is translated as CASSLNTVGELFF.

The genes are TRBV2 and TRBJ2-7; 11 nucleotides line up with TRBD1. The trim removed 7 bases at V and 7 bases at J, leaving 12 bases unmatched. The V gene's germline CDR1 is SNHLY and CDR2 FYNNEI. This CDR3 is built from 15 residues. For the CDR3, the DNA is TGTGCCAGCAACCCCACGGGACAGGGGGTAGGGGAGCAGTACTTC. Its translation is CASNPTGQGVGEQYF. Full variable domain (rest looked up from reference TRBV2 and TRBJ2-7): EPEVTQTPSHQVTQMGQEVILRCVPISNHLYFYWYRQILGQKVEFLVSFYNNEISEKSEIFDDQFSVERPDGSNFTLKIRSTKLEDSAMYFCASNPTGQGVGEQYFGPGTRLTVT.

This clonotype is a singleton in its sample. The CDR3 sequence: CASSDWTGIRTDTQYF. The DNA of the CDR3 is TGTGCCAGCAGCGATTGGACAGGAATACGCACAGATACGCAGTATTTT. The J gene is TRBJ2-3, the V gene TRBV7-2; 7 positions agree with TRBD1. The CDR3 extends over 16 amino acids. From germline, CDR1 is SGHTA and CDR2 FQGNSA. The V and J ends lost 5 bases and 1 base, in that order; junction bases with no gene match: 9.

This clonotype occurred many times. V usage is TRBV4-2 and J usage is TRBJ2-7; 8 nucleotides agree with TRBD1. Germline CDR1 reads LGHNA; CDR2 reads YNFKEQ. CDR3 size: 16 residues. V shed 4 bases, J shed 3 bases, and the junction held 11 bases outside the gene matches. This chain's CDR3 is CASSPGSGTGLYEQYF. As DNA, the CDR3 is TGTGCCAGCAGCCCAGGTTCCGGGACAGGCCTCTACGAGCAGTACTTC.

This clonotype was observed many times. The gene calls are TRBV28 and TRBJ2-1, with 14 nucleotides matching TRBD2. The germline CDR1 and CDR2 sequences are MDHEN and SYDVKM. The CDR3 has 16 residues. Trimming at V came to 5 bases and at J to 4 bases, leaving 4 bases not matched to a gene. The CDR3 nucleotides read TGTGCCAGCAGTCCTCGGACTAGCGGGGGGTACAATGAGCAGTTCTTC. Translated: CASSPRTSGGYNEQFF.

The chain recombines TRBV7-3 with TRBJ1-5, with D possibly matching TRBD1 (6 bases). Germline V gene data show CDR1 as SGHTA and CDR2 as FQGTGA. This CDR3 is built from 19 residues. Trimming left V 5 bases short and J 5 bases short, with 28 bases between. CDR3 nucleotides: TGTGCCAGCAGCCTTAACCCTAAGCCTTACAGGGAGAAGTATCAGCCCCAGCATTTT. This sequence encodes CASSLNPKPYREKYQPQHF.

In this sample, this clonotype turned up a few times. The CDR3 loop reads CSATPQGVNSPLHF. The DNA of the CDR3 is TGCAGTGCCACACCACAGGGGGTGAATTCACCCCTCCACTTT. This chain connects TRBV20-1 to TRBJ1-6, with 8 bases identical to TRBD1. V gave up 6 bases and J gave up 7 bases; unmatched junction bases: 8. CDR1 and CDR2 (germline): DFQATT, SNEGSKA (reference sequence). The CDR3 has 14 amino acids.

This clonotype was recorded many times. This chain connects TRBV3-1 to TRBJ1-4; D unresolved. Trimming took 0 bases from V and 2 from J, leaving 10 bases between them. Germline V gene lookup returns CDR1 LGHDT and CDR2 YNNKEL (reference sequence). The CDR3 consists of 16 residues. The CDR3 sequence: CASSQDPTGTNEKLFF. The CDR3 DNA reads as TGTGCCAGCAGCCAAGATCCGACGGGCACTAATGAAAAACTGTTTTTT.

This clonotype was seen at least ten times. CDR3 in DNA: TGCAGTGCCCAAAGGAGGCGTTGGGGGGAGACCCAGTACTTC. Residues: CSAQRRRWGETQYF. The chain is built from TRBV20-1 and TRBJ2-5; D is possibly TRBD1 or TRBD2 (5 bases each). The germline CDR1 and CDR2 sequences are DFQATT and SNEGSKA (reference sequence). Trimming took off 6 bases at V and 5 bases at J, with 19 bases between the two ends. This CDR3 is built from 14 residues.

There are many counts of this clonotype. The chain employs TRBV28 and TRBJ1-4; no firm D call. The CDR3 sequence is 13 residues long. The V gene's germline CDR1 is MDHEN and CDR2 SYDVKM. V lost 1 base and J 8 bases, leaving 8 bases between the germline ends. The DNA of the CDR3 is TGTGCCAGCAGTTTATTAAGTGGGGAAAAACTGTTTTTT. Amino acids: CASSLLSGEKLFF.

This clonotype was picked up many times. For the CDR3, the DNA is TGTGCCAGCAGTCCGGGACTAGGGTTAGAGACCCAGTACTTC. Translation: CASSPGLGLETQYF. V is TRBV2 and J is TRBJ2-5; TRBD2 aligns across 8 bases. Per the germline V gene, CDR1 is SNHLY and CDR2 is FYNNEI. The junction had 6 bases not matched to a gene; V was cut back by 5 bases and J by 4 bases. The CDR3 contains 14 residues.

The rearrangement joins TRBV7-8 to TRBJ1-4, with unresolved D. This CDR3 has 15 amino acids. In germline, CDR1 is SGHVS, CDR2 FQNEAQ. V dropped 8 bases and J dropped 1 base, with 14 bases sitting between them. The CDR3: CASAQSGETNEKLFF. The CDR3 bases are TGTGCCAGCGCTCAAAGCGGGGAAACTAATGAAAAACTGTTTTTT.